The T cell receptor (beta chain) under discussion was sequenced for a study of PD-1 blockade in classical Hodgkin lymphoma. Study results and caveats: Healthy donors were reported to have higher baseline TCR diversity than newly diagnosed patients. Repertoires differed for reasons still undefined, possibly disease activity or prior therapy.

V was shortened by 4 bases and J by 5 bases, with 20 bases between the two germline ends. The CDR3 sequence is 16 residues long. In germline, CDR1 is LGHNA, CDR2 YSLEER. Time point here: newly diagnosed, previously untreated cHL patient sample. The study purified CD4+ T cells from thawed PBMCs using magnetic negative selection. The authors used newly diagnosed, untreated classical Hodgkin lymphoma PBMCs as comparison. Regarding this clone: Its specificity is not known.

The protocol was immunoSEQ multiplex PCR, while the TCRdb copy is restricted to in-frame clones and leaves out a portion. This sample has some 35,000 clones, with 75% to 90% found just once. Source material: CD4+ T cells from blood. This TCR was recovered from a human donor with classical Hodgkin lymphoma. The chain combines TRBV4-3 with TRBJ1-2, with no clear D. CDR3 loop: CASSLLGGGEAYGYTF. The CDR3 DNA sequence: TGCGCCAGCAGCCTCCTCGGAGGCGGAGAGGCTTATGGCTACACCTTC.